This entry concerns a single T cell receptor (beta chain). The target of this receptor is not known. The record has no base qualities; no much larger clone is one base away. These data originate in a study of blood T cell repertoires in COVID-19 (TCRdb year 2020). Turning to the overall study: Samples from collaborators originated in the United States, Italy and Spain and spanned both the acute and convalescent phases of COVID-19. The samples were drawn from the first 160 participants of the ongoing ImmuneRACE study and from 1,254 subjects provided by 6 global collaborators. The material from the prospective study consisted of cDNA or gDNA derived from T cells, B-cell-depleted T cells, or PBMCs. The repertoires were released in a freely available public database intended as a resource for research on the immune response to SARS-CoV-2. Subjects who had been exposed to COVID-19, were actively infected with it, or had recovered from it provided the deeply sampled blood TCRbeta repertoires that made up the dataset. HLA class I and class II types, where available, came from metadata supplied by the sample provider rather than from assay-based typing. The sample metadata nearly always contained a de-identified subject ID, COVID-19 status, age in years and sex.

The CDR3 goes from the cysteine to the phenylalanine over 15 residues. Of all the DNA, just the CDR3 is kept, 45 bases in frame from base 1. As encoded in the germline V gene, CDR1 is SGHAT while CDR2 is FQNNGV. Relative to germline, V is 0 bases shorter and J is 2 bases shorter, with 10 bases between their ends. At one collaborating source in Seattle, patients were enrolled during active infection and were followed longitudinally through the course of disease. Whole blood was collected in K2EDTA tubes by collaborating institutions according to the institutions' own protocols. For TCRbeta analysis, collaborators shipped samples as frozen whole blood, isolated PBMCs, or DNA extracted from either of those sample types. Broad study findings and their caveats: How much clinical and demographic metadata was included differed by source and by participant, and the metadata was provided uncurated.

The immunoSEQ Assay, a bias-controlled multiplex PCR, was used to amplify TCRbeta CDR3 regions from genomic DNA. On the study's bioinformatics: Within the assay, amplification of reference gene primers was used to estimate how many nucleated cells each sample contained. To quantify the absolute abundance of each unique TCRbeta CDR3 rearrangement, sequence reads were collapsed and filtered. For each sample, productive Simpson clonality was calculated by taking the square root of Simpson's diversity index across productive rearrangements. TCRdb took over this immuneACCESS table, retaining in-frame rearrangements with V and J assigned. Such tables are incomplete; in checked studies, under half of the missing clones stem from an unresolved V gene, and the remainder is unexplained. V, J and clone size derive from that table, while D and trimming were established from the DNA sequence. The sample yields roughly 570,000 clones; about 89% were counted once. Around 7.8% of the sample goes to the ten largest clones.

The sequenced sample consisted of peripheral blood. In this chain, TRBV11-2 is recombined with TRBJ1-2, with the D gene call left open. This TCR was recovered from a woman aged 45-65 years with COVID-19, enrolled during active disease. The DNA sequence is TGTGCCAGCAGCTTAGATCCGGGAGCGAACTATGGCTACACCTTC. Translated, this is CASSLDPGANYGYTF.